A selection of T cell receptor beta chains follows, all from one sample in a study of T cells in Graves' hyperthyroidism and ophthalmopathy. From the multiplex PCR reads, TCRdb called clonotypes with MiXCR, one entry per CDR3 protein. This sample has some 270,000 distinct CDR3 sequences; about 24% occur once, and the top ten carry around 40%. Sequenced: blood. These receptors came from a woman between 35 and 50 years old with Graves' ophthalmopathy. The CDR3 runs from the conserved cysteine through the conserved F or W. Each record gives: V gene, J gene, D gene, clone size, CDR3 protein, CDR3 DNA. D genes are given only for firm matches. Clone size is not always given. Where it is, it says once, few, many or a class for expanded clones.

V gene: TRBV20-1
J gene: TRBJ2-3
D gene: -
clone size: many
CDR3 protein: CSAPSLADTQYF
CDR3 DNA: TGCAGTGCCCCGTCACTTGCAGATACGCAATATTTT

V gene: TRBV30
J gene: TRBJ1-2
D gene: TRBD1
clone size: many
CDR3 protein: CAGVTGANYGYTF
CDR3 DNA: TGTGCCGGGGTGACAGGGGCCAACTATGGCTACACCTTC

V gene: TRBV6-2/TRBV6-3
J gene: TRBJ2-7
D gene: -
clone size: many
CDR3 protein: CASNEGLESYEQYF
CDR3 DNA: TGTGCCAGCAACGAGGGACTGGAGTCCTACGAGCAGTACTTC

V gene: TRBV5-1
J gene: TRBJ1-2
D gene: -
clone size: many
CDR3 protein: CASSLVGGGLYGYTF
CDR3 DNA: TGCGCCAGCAGCTTGGTTGGTGGGGGCTTGTATGGCTACACCTTC

V gene: TRBV5-1
J gene: TRBJ1-1
D gene: -
clone size: many
CDR3 protein: CASSLQGRNTEAFF
CDR3 DNA: TGCGCCAGCAGCTTGCAGGGACGGAACACTGAAGCTTTCTTT

V gene: TRBV6-4
J gene: TRBJ1-5
D gene: -
clone size: many
CDR3 protein: CASSVGAGNQPQHF
CDR3 DNA: TGTGCCAGCAGTGTTGGAGCGGGTAATCAGCCCCAGCATTTT

V gene: TRBV30
J gene: TRBJ2-7
D gene: -
clone size: many
CDR3 protein: CAWSVRDTFSYEQYF
CDR3 DNA: TGTGCCTGGAGTGTACGGGACACCTTCTCCTACGAGCAGTACTTC

V gene: TRBV5-1
J gene: TRBJ1-5
D gene: -
clone size: many
CDR3 protein: CASSAGDNQPQHF
CDR3 DNA: TGCGCCAGCAGCGCCGGGGACAATCAGCCCCAGCATTTT

V gene: TRBV28
J gene: TRBJ2-5
D gene: TRBD2
clone size: many
CDR3 protein: CASSLTLAGGGTQYF
CDR3 DNA: TGTGCCAGCAGTTTAACACTAGCGGGAGGTGGGACCCAGTACTTC

V gene: TRBV9
J gene: TRBJ2-7
D gene: -
clone size: -
CDR3 protein: CASSVEEGEQYF
CDR3 DNA: TGTGCCAGCAGCGTAGAAGAAGGCGAGCAGTACTTC

V gene: TRBV4-2
J gene: TRBJ2-7
D gene: -
clone size: many
CDR3 protein: CASSPPSNDEQYF
CDR3 DNA: TGTGCCAGCAGCCCCCCGTCCAATGACGAGCAGTACTTC

V gene: TRBV30
J gene: TRBJ2-7
D gene: -
clone size: many
CDR3 protein: CAWSPGGTPPYEQYF
CDR3 DNA: TGTGCCTGGAGTCCTGGAGGGACTCCACCCTACGAGCAGTACTTC

V gene: TRBV7-3
J gene: TRBJ2-7
D gene: TRBD2
clone size: many
CDR3 protein: CASSLHQLAGATYEQYF
CDR3 DNA: TGTGCCAGCAGCCTTCACCAACTAGCGGGAGCCACCTACGAGCAGTACTTC

V gene: TRBV15
J gene: TRBJ2-7
D gene: -
clone size: many
CDR3 protein: CATSRERGTSYEQYF
CDR3 DNA: TGTGCCACCAGCAGAGAACGGGGGACCTCCTACGAGCAGTACTTC